This T cell receptor beta chain originates from a study of blood T cell repertoires in COVID-19. Study overall: Sources were T cells, B-cell-depleted T cells, or PBMCs; the material itself was cDNA or gDNA.

Germline CDR1 reads MGHRA; CDR2 reads YSYEKL. This CDR3 is 19 amino acids long. J gave up 3 bases and V 2 bases, and 8 bases lay outside the gene matches. As originally analysed: Nucleated cell counts were estimated from reference gene primer amplification. Profiled with immunoSEQ multiplex PCR; TCRdb holds only in-frame clones, not every one. The V and J calls and clone size come from that table; D and trimming were worked out from the DNA. Here the sample spans 280,000 or so clones, around 90% being singletons. This receptor was obtained from a woman between 18 and 30 years old with acute COVID-19. Input material: PBMCs or T cells enriched from blood (not recorded which). This chain connects TRBV4-1 to TRBJ2-2; 14 bases are shared with TRBD2. The DNA of the CDR3 is TGCGCCAGCAGCCAACTCGGGACTAGCGGGAGAGGGTACACCGGGGAGCTGTTTTTT. Translating gives CASSQLGTSGRGYTGELFF.